Listed here are 5 T cell receptor beta chains from one sample, sequenced in a study of shared clonotypes between healthy human individuals. The protocol was immunoSEQ multiplex PCR, while the TCRdb copy is restricted to in-frame clones and leaves out a portion. The data contain about 2,200,000 clones, roughly 91% of them singletons. The naive CD8 population came from CD45RO-negative cells selected for CCR7, without terminally differentiated effector memory CD45RA+ cells. Sample: naive CD8+ T cells from PBMCs. These receptors originate from a man aged 18 to 30 in good health. Some clones in this sample may be carry-over from other donors' samples.

The chain joins TRBV7-9 to TRBJ2-5, with 13 bases fitting TRBD2. The length of the CDR3 is 16 residues. J gave up 2 bases and V 5 bases, and 5 bases lay outside the gene matches. CDR1 and CDR2 from the germline V gene are SEHNR and FQNEAQ (reference sequence). CDR3: CASSETSGRDQETQYF. The CDR3 bases are TGTGCCAGCAGCGAAACTAGCGGGAGGGATCAAGAGACCCAGTACTTC.

The rearrangement links TRBV6-1 to TRBJ2-5; 8 bases line up with TRBD1. Gene TRBJ2-7 matches the end of the DNA better, so the J call may be wrong. Germline V gives CDR1 MNHNS, CDR2 SASEGT. This CDR3 is built from 14 residues. Here the CDR3 DNA reads TGTGCCAGCAGTCCCAGGGGGCTTGGCTACGAGCAGTACTTC. Its translation: CASSPRGLGYEQYF.

DNA of the CDR3: TGTGCCAGCACACTCCGCCGGGGGCAGGGAACTTACAATGAGCAGTTCTTC. Encoded protein: CASTLRRGQGTYNEQFF. The chain joins TRBV11-2 to TRBJ2-1; tentatively, D is TRBD1 or TRBD2 (6 bases each). The CDR3 is 17 amino acids. Germline V gene sequence: CDR1 SGHAT, CDR2 FQNNGV. V dropped 7 bases and J dropped 4 bases, with 23 bases sitting between them.

This chain joins TRBV7-9 and TRBJ2-1; perhaps TRBD2 as D (6 bases). The germline V and J ends were trimmed by 8 bases and 0 bases, with 11 bases remaining between them. The germline CDR1 and CDR2 sequences are SEHNR and FQNEAQ (reference sequence). The CDR3 sequence is 14 residues long. The CDR3 sequence: CASATGVSYNEQFF. The CDR3 DNA is TGTGCCAGCGCGACGGGAGTCTCCTACAATGAGCAGTTCTTC.

This sequence joins TRBV6-6 and TRBJ2-3; D not certain. Germline-derived CDR1 and CDR2 are MNHNY and SVGAGI (reference sequence). V gave up 7 bases and J gave up 4 bases, with 15 bases separating them. The CDR3 length is 14 residues. The CDR3 coding sequence is TGTGCCAGCACCCCATTTCGGGCGTCAGATACGCAGTATTTT. Residues: CASTPFRASDTQYF.